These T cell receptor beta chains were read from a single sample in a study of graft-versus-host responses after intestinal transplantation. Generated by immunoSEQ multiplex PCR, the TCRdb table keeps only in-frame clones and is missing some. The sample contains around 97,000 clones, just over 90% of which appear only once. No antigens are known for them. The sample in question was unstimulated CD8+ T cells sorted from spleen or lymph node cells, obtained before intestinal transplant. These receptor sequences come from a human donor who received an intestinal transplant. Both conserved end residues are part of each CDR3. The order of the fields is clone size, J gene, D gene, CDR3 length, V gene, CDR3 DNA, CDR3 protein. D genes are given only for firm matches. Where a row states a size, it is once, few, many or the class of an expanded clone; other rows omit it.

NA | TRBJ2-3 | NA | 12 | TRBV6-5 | TGTGCCAGCAGTTACTCGGGAGCTACGCAGTATTTT | CASSYSGATQYF
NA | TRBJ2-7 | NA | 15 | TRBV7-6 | TGTGCCAGCAGCTTAGCGGCGGGTGCAACCTACGAGCAGTACTTC | CASSLAAGATYEQYF
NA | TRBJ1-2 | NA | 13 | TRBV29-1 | TGCAGCGTTGATTCCGGGACTAACTATGGCTACACCTTC | CSVDSGTNYGYTF
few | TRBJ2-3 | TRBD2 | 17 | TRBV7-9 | TGTGCCAGCAGCTTCTGGAAGCGGGGGGGCGGGGGAGATACGCAGTATTTT | CASSFWKRGGGGDTQYF
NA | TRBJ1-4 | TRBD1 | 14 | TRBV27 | TGTGCCAGCAGTCCTGGACAGGGCGGTGAAAAACTGTTTTTT | CASSPGQGGEKLFF
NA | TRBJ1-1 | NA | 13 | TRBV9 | TGTGCCAGCAGCGTCGCGCCGAACACTGAAGCTTTCTTT | CASSVAPNTEAFF
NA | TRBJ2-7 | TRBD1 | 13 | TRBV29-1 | TGCAGCGTTCAATGGGACAGGGATTACGAGCAGTACTTC | CSVQWDRDYEQYF
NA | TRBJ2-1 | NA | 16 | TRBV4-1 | TGTGCCAGCAGCCAAGGTTTGCGGGGGCCGTACAATGAGCAGTTCTTC | CASSQGLRGPYNEQFF
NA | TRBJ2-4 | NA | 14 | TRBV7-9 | TGTGCCAGCAGCTTGGACCCGGGTTGGGACATTCAGTACTTC | CASSLDPGWDIQYF
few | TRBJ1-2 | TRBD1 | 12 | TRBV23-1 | TGCGCCAGCCGTTCACAGGGGGATGGCTACACCTTC | CASRSQGDGYTF
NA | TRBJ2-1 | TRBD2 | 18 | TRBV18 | TGTGCCAGCTCATCTCTTTCTGGAACTAGCGGGGGGCCCAATGAGCAGTTCTTC | CASSSLSGTSGGPNEQFF
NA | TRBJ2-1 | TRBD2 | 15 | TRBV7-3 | TGTGCCAGCAGCTTGACTAGCGGGAACCTCAATGAGCAGTTCTTC | CASSLTSGNLNEQFF
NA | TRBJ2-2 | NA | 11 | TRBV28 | TGTGCCAGCAGTTACACCGGGGAGCTGTTTTTT | CASSYTGELFF